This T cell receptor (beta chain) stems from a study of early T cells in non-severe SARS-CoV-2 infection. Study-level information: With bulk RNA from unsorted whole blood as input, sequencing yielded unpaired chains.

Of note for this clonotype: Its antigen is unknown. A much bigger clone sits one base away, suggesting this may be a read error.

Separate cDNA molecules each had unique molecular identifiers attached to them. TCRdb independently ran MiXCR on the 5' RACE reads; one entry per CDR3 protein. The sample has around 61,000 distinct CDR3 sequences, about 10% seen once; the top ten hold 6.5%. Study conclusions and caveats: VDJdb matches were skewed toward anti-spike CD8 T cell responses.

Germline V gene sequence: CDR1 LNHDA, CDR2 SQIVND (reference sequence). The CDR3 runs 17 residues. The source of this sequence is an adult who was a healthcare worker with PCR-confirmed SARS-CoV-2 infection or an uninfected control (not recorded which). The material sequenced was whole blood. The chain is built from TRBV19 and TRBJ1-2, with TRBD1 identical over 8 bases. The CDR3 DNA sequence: TGTGCCTGTAGTATAGATCTCCTGACAGGGGCTAACTATGGCTACACCTTC. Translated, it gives CACSIDLLTGANYGYTF.